The following is a T cell receptor beta chain sequence with its context. This specimen comes from a study of Ad26.COV2.S vaccination and SARS-CoV-2 variants. As for the study in general: The donor was enrolled in the Ad26.COV2.S arm of the COV1001 trial.

Regarding treatment: over 15 received Ad26.COV2.S at low or high dose, single or two shots; about 5 received placebo; per-sample allocation not given. At day 63 after the first vaccine or placebo injection, samples were drawn. The shot given was an Ad26 vector that makes Wuhan-strain SARS-CoV-2 spike. Using immunoSEQ multiplex PCR, the repertoire was profiled, and TCRdb retains in-frame clones only, with some absent. The repertoire includes some 290,000 clones, 86% of them detected once, and 1.9% sits in the top ten. This sequence originates from a person aged 18 to 59 who received the Ad26.COV2.S COVID-19 vaccine or a placebo. The sample was peripheral blood, taken in a trial of Ad26.COV2.S vaccine versus placebo.

CDR3 residues: CASTGGGGNTIYF. DNA of the CDR3: TGTGCCAGCACCGGGGGCGGTGGAAACACCATATATTTT. The chain employs TRBV6-5 and TRBJ1-3, with D maybe TRBD1 (6 bases). V was pared by 7 bases and J by 3 bases, with 10 bases between. Germline CDR1 MNHEY, CDR2 SVGAGI. There are 13 residues in the CDR3.